Listed here are 32 T cell receptor beta chains from one sample, sequenced in a study of early T cells in non-severe SARS-CoV-2 infection. TCRdb itself ran the 5' RACE reads through MiXCR, one entry per CDR3 protein. The sample contains 34,000 or so distinct CDR3 sequences, roughly 9.3% of which appear only once. The sequenced sample consisted of whole blood. Receptors originate from an adult who was a healthcare worker with PCR-confirmed SARS-CoV-2 infection or an uninfected control (not recorded which).

This clonotype has a handful of counts. The chain uses TRBV29-1 and TRBJ2-3; 7 nucleotides line up with TRBD1. Germline V CDR1 and CDR2: SQVTM, ANQGSEA. V lost 4 bases to trimming and J lost 3 bases; unmatched junction nucleotides: 10. This CDR3 has 15 residues. CDR3 region: CSVGVRKGQTDTQYF. CDR3 DNA: TGCAGCGTTGGAGTTCGAAAGGGACAGACAGATACGCAGTATTTT.

V usage is TRBV12-3 or TRBV12-4 and J usage is TRBJ2-5, with TRBD2 as a possible D gene (5 bases). CDR3 size: 16 residues. Trimming pared 5 bases from V and 5 bases from J, leaving 21 bases between. Here the CDR3 reads CASSDQTKGTGETQYF. CDR3 coding DNA: TGTGCCAGCAGTGATCAAACTAAGGGTACGGGGGAGACCCAGTACTTC.

The gene calls are TRBV20-1 and TRBJ1-6; 7 bases match TRBD1. Germline V gene sequence: CDR1 DFQATT, CDR2 SNEGSKA (reference sequence). CDR3 size: 15 residues. V lost 0 bases and J lost 7; bases outside the gene matches: 6. CDR3 sequence reads: CSARDGGQENSPLHF. In DNA form, the CDR3 reads TGCAGTGCTAGAGATGGAGGACAGGAAAATTCACCCCTCCACTTT.

This clonotype appeared many times. The V and J genes are TRBV21-1 and TRBJ2-1; TRBD1 is taken as the D call from the table, unchecked against the DNA. TRBV21-1 is recorded as a pseudogene. CDR3 length: 16 amino acids. CDR3 in amino acids: CASFEGQAFDLGEQFF. The CDR3 nucleotides read TGTGCCAGCTTTGAAGGACAGGCTTTCGACCTCGGTGAGCAGTTCTTC.

This clonotype was counted ten times or more. This sequence joins TRBV2 and TRBJ1-1, with D hard to call. This CDR3 is 13 amino acids long. From germline, CDR1 is SNHLY and CDR2 FYNNEI. Trimming removed 3 bases at V and 4 bases at J, with 9 bases between. The CDR3 DNA follows: TGTGCCAGCAGTGACTCATTGGGCACTGAAGCTTTCTTT. Its protein product is CASSDSLGTEAFF. The full variable domain, in which reference TRBV2 and TRBJ1-1 provide the parts outside the CDR3, is EPEVTQTPSHQVTQMGQEVILRCVPISNHLYFYWYRQILGQKVEFLVSFYNNEISEKSEIFDDQFSVERPDGSNFTLKIRSTKLEDSAMYFCASSDSLGTEAFFGQGTRLTVV.

The gene calls are TRBV11-1 and TRBJ1-1; D remains ambiguous. V dropped 5 bases and J dropped 5 bases, with 12 bases sitting between them. The germline V gene encodes CDR1 SGHAT and CDR2 FQDESV (reference sequence). CDR3 size: 13 residues. The DNA for the CDR3 is TGTGCCAGCAGCCCCGAGGGAGAGACTGAAGCTTTCTTT. It codes for CASSPEGETEAFF.

The chain uses TRBV6-2 or TRBV6-3 and TRBJ2-1; D is perhaps TRBD2 (5 bases). CDR3 size: 14 residues. Deletions cut 7 bases from V and 2 bases from J, with 12 bases between. Germline values: CDR1 MNHEY, CDR2 SVGEGT. The CDR3, as DNA: TGTGCCAGCACTTCCCTGGGAGCCTACAATGAGCAGTTCTTC. Amino acid sequence: CASTSLGAYNEQFF.

The V call is TRBV29-1, the J call TRBJ2-5; 7 bases agree with TRBD1. Trimming at V came to 7 bases and at J to 3 bases, leaving 2 bases not matched to a gene. Per germline, CDR1 SQVTM and CDR2 ANQGSEA. The CDR3 covers 11 residues. The CDR3 DNA is TGCAGCGGCGGACAGGAAGAGACCCAGTACTTC. Protein product: CSGGQEETQYF. The whole variable domain, remainder taken from reference TRBV29-1 and TRBJ2-5, is SAVISQKPSRDICQRGTSLTIQCQVDSQVTMMFWYRQQPGQSLTLIATANQGSEATYESGFVIDKFPISRPNLTFSTLTVSNMSPEDSSIYLCSGGQEETQYFGPGTRLLVL.

This clonotype was counted only a few times. At one end the junction does not follow the germline gene, possibly because of a read error. This rearrangement joins TRBV5-1 to TRBJ2-7, with TRBD1 identical over 8 bases. Looked up from germline, CDR1 is SGHRS and CDR2 is YFSETQ. The length of the CDR3 is 14 residues. CDR3 nucleotide sequence: TGCACCAGCAGCGTAGGGGCAGGGGGCGGCGAGCAGTACTTC. This translates into CTSSVGAGGGEQYF. The whole variable domain, remainder taken from reference TRBV5-1 and TRBJ2-7, is KAGVTQTPRYLIKTRGQQVTLSCSPISGHRSVSWYQQTPGQGLQFLFEYFSETQRNKGNFPGRFSGRQFSNSRSEMNVSTLELGDSALYLCTSSVGAGGGEQYFGPGTRLTVT.

Many counts were recorded for this clonotype. The V call is TRBV4-3, the J call TRBJ1-5, with D unclear. V shed 1 base and J shed 2 bases, with 3 bases lying between them. This CDR3 is built from 13 residues. The germline CDR1 and CDR2 sequences are LGHNA and YSLEER. The CDR3 loop reads CASSQAGNQPQHF. The CDR3 region has the DNA TGCGCCAGCAGCCAAGCCGGCAATCAGCCCCAGCATTTT.

For this clonotype: A much larger clone differs from this one at a single base, so this may be a read error. V usage is TRBV20-1 and J usage is TRBJ1-5; 7 bases are a match to TRBD1. The length of the CDR3 is 13 residues. Germline assignment: CDR1 DFQATT and CDR2 SNEGSKA (reference sequence). The CDR3 DNA reads as TGCAGTGCTATGGGACAGTTTAATCAGCTCCAGCATTTT. Translation: CSAMGQFNQLQHF.

This clonotype was seen more than once but under ten times. The V call is TRBV10-3, the J call TRBJ1-1; D not certain. V was trimmed by 7 bases and J by 1 base, leaving 13 bases between them. The V gene's germline CDR1 is ENHRY and CDR2 SYGVKD. This CDR3 spans 14 amino acids. For the CDR3, the DNA is TGTGCCATCAACGCCCGGGAATCGAACACTGAAGCTTTCTTT. It encodes CAINARESNTEAFF.

At least ten counts were recorded for this clonotype. The chain has TRBV29-1 and TRBJ2-3; D tentatively reads TRBD1 or TRBD2 (5 bases each). CDR1 is SQVTM and CDR2 is ANQGSEA in the germline V gene. CDR3 length: 17 residues. Trimming took 5 bases from V and 0 from J, leaving 21 bases between them. As DNA, the CDR3 is TGCAGCGTTAACCCGAGGGTAGGGGACCCTAGCACAGATACGCAGTATTTT. Its protein product is CSVNPRVGDPSTDTQYF.

This clonotype was detected ten times or more. V is TRBV4-3 and J is TRBJ2-7, with unresolved D. The V end lost 0 bases, the J end lost 6 bases, and 12 bases lay between the germline ends. This CDR3 has 14 residues. Germline CDR1 and CDR2: LGHNA and YSLEER. CDR3 residues: CASSQDLSSREQYF. The CDR3 coding sequence is TGCGCCAGCAGCCAAGATCTAAGCTCGCGCGAGCAGTACTTC.

This chain connects TRBV5-1 to TRBJ2-7; D ambiguous. Germline assignment: CDR1 SGHRS and CDR2 YFSETQ. The CDR3 length is 14 residues. The ends were cut back, 4 bases at V and 0 bases at J, with 11 bases in the middle. The CDR3 here is CASSPRWSSYEQYF. CDR3 sequence (DNA): TGCGCCAGCAGCCCAAGGTGGAGCTCCTACGAGCAGTACTTC.

At least ten counts were recorded for this clonotype. V gene TRBV5-1 combines with J gene TRBJ1-1; weak D call: TRBD1 (5 bases). V gave up 2 bases and J gave up 1 base, with 9 bases separating them. This CDR3 comprises 14 residues. Germline CDR1 is SGHRS and CDR2 is YFSETQ. CDR3 protein: CASSLNGGNTEAFF. The CDR3 DNA reads TGCGCCAGCAGCTTAAACGGGGGGAACACTGAAGCTTTCTTT.

In this sample, this clonotype turned up a few times. CDR3 in DNA: TGTGCCAGCTCACTCCCCGGGGGGGACAGGGTTCCCTACGAGCAGTACTTC. The encoded protein is CASSLPGGDRVPYEQYF. V gene TRBV18 combines with J gene TRBJ2-7, with D possibly being TRBD1 (9 bases). Germline loops: CDR1 KGHSH, CDR2 LQKENI. CDR3 size: 17 residues. V lost 4 bases to trimming and J lost 2 bases, with 21 bases between them.

This chain uses TRBV12-3 or TRBV12-4 with TRBJ2-1; 7 nucleotides match TRBD1. The CDR3 is made up of 13 amino acids. Trimming removed 9 bases from V and 4 bases from J; junction bases left unmatched: 6. In nucleotides, the CDR3 is TGTGCCAGTAGGGGGCTTTCGTACAATGAGCAGTTCTTC. It encodes CASRGLSYNEQFF.

This clonotype was found a few times. This chain links TRBV5-1 with TRBJ1-2; D call uncertain. This CDR3 spans 15 amino acids. The V gene lost 2 bases and the J gene lost 2 bases, with 13 bases spanning the gap. Germline values: CDR1 SGHRS, CDR2 YFSETQ. CDR3 loop: CASSLDSRPNYGYTF. CDR3 DNA: TGCGCCAGCAGCTTAGATAGCAGGCCCAACTATGGCTACACCTTC. Variable domain in full (rest from reference TRBV5-1 and TRBJ1-2): KAGVTQTPRYLIKTRGQQVTLSCSPISGHRSVSWYQQTPGQGLQFLFEYFSETQRNKGNFPGRFSGRQFSNSRSEMNVSTLELGDSALYLCASSLDSRPNYGYTFGSGTRLTVV.

Notes on this clonotype: Since the CDR3 does not end with the conserved phenylalanine or tryptophan, this likely comes from a read error. The chain has TRBV6-4 and TRBJ1-1, with D possibly matching TRBD1 (6 bases). The V gene lost 3 bases and the J gene lost 1 base, with 12 bases spanning the gap. Germline V CDR1 and CDR2: MRHNA, SNTAGT. The CDR3 runs to 15 residues. The CDR3 DNA is TGTGCCAGCAGTGATCTTAGACAGGCGAACACTGAAGCTTTCTCT. It specifies CASSDLRQANTEAFS.

This clonotype was recorded a few times. The J gene is TRBJ2-2, the V gene TRBV6-1, with D possibly TRBD1 on 6 matching bases. Looked up from germline, CDR1 is MNHNS and CDR2 is SASEGT. The CDR3 has 14 residues. Trimming left V 6 bases short and J 0 bases short, with 8 bases between. CDR3 region: CASRSGANTGELFF. Written as DNA, the CDR3 is TGTGCCAGCAGATCAGGGGCGAACACCGGGGAGCTGTTTTTT.

In this sample, this clonotype is medium-sized (0.01 to 0.1%). The rearrangement links TRBV12-3 or TRBV12-4 to TRBJ2-3; D gene unclear. The ends were cut back, 2 bases at V and 2 bases at J, with 14 bases in the middle. CDR3 size: 16 residues. The CDR3 protein is CASSLIRVQITDTQYF. The DNA for the CDR3 is TGTGCCAGCAGTTTAATAAGGGTCCAAATCACAGATACGCAGTATTTT.

The gene calls are TRBV27 and TRBJ2-3; D remains ambiguous. Germline V gives CDR1 MNHEY, CDR2 SMNVEV (reference sequence). The CDR3 loop spans 15 amino acids. V was trimmed by 3 bases and J by 5 bases, leaving 15 bases between them. Here the CDR3 reads CASSFRPNLQDTQYF. CDR3 coding DNA: TGTGCCAGCAGTTTTCGCCCAAACCTTCAAGATACGCAGTATTTT.

This clonotype was detected many times. Here the CDR3 DNA reads TGTGCCAGCAGCGCTACTCCGGGACAGGGTGGATCACCCCTCCACTTT. This encodes CASSATPGQGGSPLHF. The chain recombines TRBV6-4 with TRBJ1-6; TRBD1 agrees at 9 bases. Per the germline V gene, CDR1 is MRHNA and CDR2 is SNTAGT. V was pared by 6 bases and J by 10 bases, with 13 bases of the junction left unmatched. The CDR3 is 16 residues long.

This clonotype was seen many times. V gene TRBV12-3 or TRBV12-4 combines with J gene TRBJ2-2, with 7 positions matching TRBD2. CDR3 length: 19 amino acids. V shed 2 bases, J shed 2 bases, and the junction held 14 bases outside the gene matches. The CDR3 sequence: CASSLPPGLPNLNTGELFF. The CDR3 coding sequence is TGTGCCAGCAGTTTACCTCCGGGACTACCAAACTTAAACACCGGGGAGCTGTTTTTT.

This clonotype was observed at least ten times. This chain links TRBV6-9 with TRBJ1-5, with 8 bases aligning to TRBD1. Germline assignment: CDR1 MNHGY and CDR2 SVAAGI. With 8 bases clipped from V and 4 bases from J, the junction kept 7 bases outside the gene matches. The CDR3 has 14 amino acids. The CDR3 coding sequence is TGTGCCAGCCGACGGACAGGGAGAAATCAGCCCCAGCATTTT. It encodes CASRRTGRNQPQHF.

This clonotype came up many times. The chain employs TRBV30 and TRBJ2-3, with D uncertain. Germline V gives CDR1 GTSNPN, CDR2 SVGIG (reference sequence). This CDR3 is 12 amino acids long. The V end lost 3 bases, the J end lost 4 bases, and 8 bases lay between the germline ends. The CDR3 DNA reads as TGTGCCTGGAGGGCAGAAGCAGATACGCAGTATTTT. Translation: CAWRAEADTQYF. Based on the CDR3 plus reference TRBV30 and TRBJ2-3, the full variable domain is SQTIHQWPATLVQPVGSPLSLECTVEGTSNPNLYWYRQAAGRGLQLLFYSVGIGQISSEVPQNLSASRPQDRQFILSSKKLLLSDSGFYLCAWRAEADTQYFGPGTRLTVL.

This clonotype was observed a few times. V is TRBV12-3 or TRBV12-4 and J is TRBJ1-5; D is ambiguous. The V end was cut by 6 bases, the J end by 2 bases, with 17 bases between. This CDR3 comprises 16 residues. For the CDR3, the DNA is TGTGCCAGCAGCACTAAGGGTTTTGGGGGCAATCAGCCCCAGCATTTT. Translation: CASSTKGFGGNQPQHF.

This clonotype showed up many times. V usage is TRBV6-2 or TRBV6-3 and J usage is TRBJ2-1; possibly TRBD1 for D (6 bases). Germline CDR1 is MNHEY and CDR2 is SVGEGT. This CDR3 is 12 amino acids long. Trimming pared 8 bases from V and 9 bases from J, leaving 14 bases between. CDR3 DNA: TGTGCCAGCTCCCCCGGGACATTTGAGCAGTTCTTC. Amino acids: CASSPGTFEQFF.

This chain links TRBV19 with TRBJ2-3; D is uncertain. The CDR3 has 15 residues. The germline V and J ends were trimmed by 5 bases and 2 bases, with 14 bases remaining between them. Germline V gene data show CDR1 as LNHDA and CDR2 as SQIVND (reference sequence). Here the CDR3 DNA reads TGTGCCAGTAGTCGTTCGCAGTCCTCCACAGATACGCAGTATTTT. It specifies CASSRSQSSTDTQYF.

This clonotype was picked up many times. This chain links TRBV3-1 with TRBJ2-4, with D unclear. V was clipped by 2 bases and J by 6 bases, with 8 bases between them. This CDR3 has 13 residues. Germline values: CDR1 LGHDT, CDR2 YNNKEL (reference sequence). The CDR3 spells CASSQREVNIQYF. The CDR3 nucleotides read TGTGCCAGCAGCCAAAGGGAAGTAAACATTCAGTACTTC.

This clonotype was observed a single time. J is TRBJ1-1 and V is TRBV29-1, with TRBD1 as a possible D gene (6 bases). CDR1 SQVTM and CDR2 ANQGSEA come from the germline V gene. The V and J ends lost 4 bases and 4 bases respectively, with 13 bases between them. CDR3 length: 13 residues. The CDR3 DNA is TGCAGCGTTGGGGCAGGGGCTACCACTGAAGCTTTCTTT. Residues: CSVGAGATTEAFF.